What follows describes a single T cell receptor (beta chain). Its antigen is unknown. Qualities for individual bases were not recorded, and no much larger clone is one base off. Library preparation employed the immunoSEQ multiplex PCR assay. Per the original workflow: A statistical classification framework was developed to diagnose cytomegalovirus status using the catalog of TCR beta chain sequences. TCRdb obtained this table from immuneACCESS and retained in-frame rearrangements with V and J assigned. These tables miss some clones; where compared with another copy, unresolved V genes account for less than half of the shortfall, and the remainder is unexplained. The DNA was the basis for D and trimming; V, J and clone size are from that table. The sample includes about 120,000 clones, with 80% to 90% observed a single time. Of the sample, 4.4% is held by the ten largest clones. The sample is drawn from a study of cytomegalovirus exposure and HLA in healthy donors (dated by TCRdb to 2017 to 2019). For the study in its entirety: According to a later analysis, one platform produced both the roughly 110 validation repertoires and the roughly 660 repertoires of the first cohort. The study aimed to test whether signatures of past pathogen exposure could be identified by cataloging public T cell receptors. In addition to the first cohort of about 650 subjects, a separate validation cohort of around 110 different subjects was used. The study combined high-throughput TCR immunosequencing, statistical association of individual TCRs with disease status, and machine learning to predict cytomegalovirus infection status.

Study-wide conclusions, independent of this receptor: While some public TCRs were present in many individuals, most TCR sequences turned up only very rarely across donors. In the study, some 160 TCR beta chains were listed as associated with cytomegalovirus. A later analysis had no HLA typing for the validation cohort, so co-occurrence there was scored across all 120 or so repertoires. According to the authors, the approach could potentially be generalized to other disease states and immunological phenotypes. The classifier was reported to diagnose cytomegalovirus status with high specificity and sensitivity in both the original and validation cohorts. Subsequent analysis determined that TCRs grouped into clusters in the first cohort also showed a tendency toward co-occurrence across the roughly 130 validation repertoires, and approximately 93% of cluster scores exceeded 0. A few of the identified cytomegalovirus-associated TCR beta chains were confirmed in vitro to be specific for cytomegalovirus antigens.

The donors were included in the validation cohort of 120 subjects, a group kept apart from the roughly 730-subject first cohort. Ends trimmed: V by 0 bases, J by 5 bases; bases unmatched to a gene: 3. From cysteine to phenylalanine, the CDR3 is 14 amino acids long. Solely the CDR3 DNA is kept, with 42 bases framed from the first base. Taken from the germline V gene (reference sequence), the CDR1 and CDR2 loops are SGHNT and YYREEE. This clonotype originated in a man aged 18 to 30 in good health and CMV-seropositive. Source material: PBMCs. The chain is encoded by TRBV5-4 joined to TRBJ2-5; 8 central nucleotides agree with TRBD2. The CDR3: CASSLGAGGETQYF. The DNA sequence is given as TGTGCCAGCAGCTTGGGCGCGGGGGGCGAGACCCAGTACTTC.